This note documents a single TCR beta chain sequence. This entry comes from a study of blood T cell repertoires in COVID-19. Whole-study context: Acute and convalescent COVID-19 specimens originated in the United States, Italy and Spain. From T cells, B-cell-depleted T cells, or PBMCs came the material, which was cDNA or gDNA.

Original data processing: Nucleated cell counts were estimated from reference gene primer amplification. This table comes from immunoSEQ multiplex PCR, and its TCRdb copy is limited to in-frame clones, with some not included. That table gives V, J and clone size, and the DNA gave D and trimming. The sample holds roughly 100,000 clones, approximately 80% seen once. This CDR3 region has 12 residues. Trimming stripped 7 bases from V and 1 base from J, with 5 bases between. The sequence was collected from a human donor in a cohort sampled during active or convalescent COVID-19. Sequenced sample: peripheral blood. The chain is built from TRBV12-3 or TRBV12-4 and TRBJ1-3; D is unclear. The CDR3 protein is CASTLSGNTIYF. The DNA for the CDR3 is TGTGCCAGCACCTTATCTGGAAACACCATATATTTT.